This passage covers 24 T cell receptor beta chains from one sample sequenced in a study of T-cell memory formation after mild COVID-19. TCRdb processed the 5' RACE reads anew with MiXCR; each CDR3 protein has one entry. Of around 150,000 distinct CDR3 sequences in the sample, around a third were seen once. The specimen was PBMCs or a T cell subset sorted from them (not recorded which). The receptors stem from an adult woman who had mild COVID-19 (a few samples of this study predate the infection). Cell type and time point are not known.

In this sample, this clonotype turned up a few times. This chain links TRBV2 with TRBJ1-2; no clear D. This CDR3 region has 13 residues. Germline assignment: CDR1 SNHLY and CDR2 FYNNEI. Trimming took 4 bases from V and 3 from J, leaving 9 bases between them. The CDR3 sequence: CASSAQVDYGYTF. As DNA, the CDR3 is TGTGCCAGCAGTGCTCAGGTTGACTATGGCTACACCTTC.

This clonotype was detected only a few times. The chain joins TRBV6-6 to TRBJ2-5, with 10 bases lining up with TRBD1. CDR1 and CDR2 from the germline V gene are MNHNY and SVGAGI (reference sequence). V shed 4 bases, J shed 5 bases, and the junction held 7 bases outside the gene matches. This CDR3 has 15 residues. CDR3 amino acids: CASSFGQGGSETQYF. The CDR3 region has the DNA TGTGCCAGCAGTTTCGGACAGGGGGGAAGTGAGACCCAGTACTTC.

The chain links TRBV3-1 to TRBJ2-2, with 7 bases matching TRBD2. This CDR3 spans 16 amino acids. The V segment lost 0 bases and the J segment 6 bases; nucleotides outside the gene matches: 7. Per germline, CDR1 LGHDT and CDR2 YNNKEL (reference sequence). The CDR3: CASSQDRGRAAGELFF. CDR3 DNA sequence: TGTGCCAGCAGCCAAGATCGAGGGAGGGCCGCCGGGGAGCTGTTTTTT.

This clonotype was counted a few times. The V call is TRBV20-1, the J call TRBJ1-4; weak D call: TRBD1 (5 bases). CDR3 size: 18 residues. Germline assignment: CDR1 DFQATT and CDR2 SNEGSKA (reference sequence). V lost 0 bases, J lost 1 base, and 18 bases lay in between. CDR3 DNA sequence: TGCAGTGCTAGAGATCATGAGGGGTTTGGGCGAACTAATGAAAAACTGTTTTTT. Translating it yields CSARDHEGFGRTNEKLFF.

This clonotype was counted ten times or more. The chain couples TRBV6-2 or TRBV6-3 to TRBJ2-7, with 8 positions matching TRBD1. The CDR3 is 14 residues long. Germline CDR1 and CDR2: MNHEY and SVGEGT. Trimming took 6 bases from V and 0 from J; bases not matched to a gene: 4. CDR3 in DNA: TGTGCCAGCAGGACCGGGACAGGCTCCTACGAGCAGTACTTC. It translates to CASRTGTGSYEQYF.

The V gene is TRBV27, the J gene TRBJ2-7; either TRBD1 or TRBD2 may supply D (5 bases each). CDR3 length equals 14 residues. Trimming took 5 bases from V and 2 from J, leaving 13 bases between them. Germline V gives CDR1 MNHEY, CDR2 SMNVEV (reference sequence). CDR3 DNA: TGTGCCAGCAGTATTCGAGCGGACACCTACGAGCAGTACTTC. This encodes CASSIRADTYEQYF.

This clonotype has only a few counts. The chain recombines TRBV2 with TRBJ2-7, with TRBD2 matching over 11 bases. CDR1 is SNHLY and CDR2 is FYNNEI in the germline V gene. J was trimmed by 3 bases and V by 5 bases; bases with no gene match: 9. CDR3 length: 16 residues. The CDR3 region has the DNA TGTGCCAGCAGTCTTAGCGGGAGGGAGTTTAGCTACGAGCAGTACTTC. This sequence encodes CASSLSGREFSYEQYF.

This clonotype was observed a few times. CDR3 loop: CASSQETLILSYNEQFF. For the CDR3, the DNA is TGTGCCAGCAGCCAAGAAACCCTTATTCTTTCCTACAATGAGCAGTTCTTC. This sequence joins TRBV4-2 and TRBJ2-1; unclear D gene. The CDR3 has 17 amino acids. CDR1 LGHNA and CDR2 YNFKEQ come from the germline V gene. V lost 0 bases to trimming and J lost 1 base, with 13 bases between them.

The chain carries TRBV15 and TRBJ2-7; 7 bases line up with TRBD1. The CDR3 is 16 amino acids. Germline values: CDR1 LNHNV, CDR2 YYDKDF (reference sequence). Trimming took 3 bases from V and 1 from J; bases not matched to a gene: 9. Written as DNA, the CDR3 is TGTGCCACCAGCAGGCCACAGGGGTCAGGGTCCTACGAGCAGTACTTC. This translates into CATSRPQGSGSYEQYF.

This clonotype was seen only a few times. The chain carries TRBV7-3 and TRBJ2-3; 14 positions match TRBD2. The J segment lost 6 bases and the V segment lost 5 bases, leaving 4 bases of the junction unmatched. Per the germline V gene, CDR1 is SGHTA and CDR2 is FQGTGA. The CDR3 runs 15 residues. CDR3 DNA: TGTGCCAGCAGCGTGGGACTAGCGGGGGTTGATACGCAGTATTTT. This gives the protein CASSVGLAGVDTQYF.

This clonotype was recorded a few times. The chain combines TRBV20-1 with TRBJ2-3; TRBD2 aligns across 9 bases. Germline loops: CDR1 DFQATT, CDR2 SNEGSKA (reference sequence). The CDR3 sequence is 15 residues long. Unmatched junction bases numbered 7, after V lost 3 bases and J lost 3 bases. CDR3 nucleotides: TGCAGTGCTAGCCATTCTAGCGGGATGACAGATACGCAGTATTTT. As protein: CSASHSSGMTDTQYF.

The chain couples TRBV27 to TRBJ2-3; D ambiguous. The CDR3 is made up of 15 amino acids. Germline CDR1 MNHEY, CDR2 SMNVEV (reference sequence). The V gene lost 7 bases and the J gene lost 1 base, with 15 bases spanning the gap. The chain's CDR3 is CASTPRLAGTDTQYF. The CDR3 coding sequence is TGTGCCAGCACTCCTCGCCTGGCTGGCACAGATACGCAGTATTTT.

This chain joins TRBV7-9 and TRBJ1-1; no firm D call. The V gene lost 2 bases and the J gene lost 6 bases, with 4 bases spanning the gap. The CDR3 runs to 11 residues. Germline CDR1 is SEHNR and CDR2 is FQNEAQ (reference sequence). As DNA, the CDR3 is TGTGCCAGCAGCTTAATCGCTGAAGCTTTCTTT. It codes for CASSLIAEAFF.

This clonotype has a single count. The V gene is TRBV12-3 or TRBV12-4, the J gene TRBJ1-3; D gene ambiguous. V was trimmed by 7 bases and J by 0 bases, leaving 19 bases between them. The CDR3 totals 17 residues. The CDR3 reads CASTLSRRGFSGNTIYF. In DNA, the CDR3 is TGTGCCAGCACCCTATCGCGGCGCGGGTTCTCTGGAAACACCATATATTTT.

The chain uses TRBV6-5 and TRBJ1-2, with a tentative D call TRBD1 (5 bases). The CDR3 is 15 amino acids. The V end lost 2 bases, the J end lost 3 bases, and 13 bases lay between the germline ends. Per germline, CDR1 MNHEY and CDR2 SVGAGI. The CDR3 coding sequence is TGTGCCAGCAGTTACCGGGGGGAGGTGGACTATGGCTACACCTTC. It codes for CASSYRGEVDYGYTF.

In DNA, the CDR3 is TGTGCCAGCAGCGTAGATGGCAGTAGCTACGAGCAGTACTTC. Its translation is CASSVDGSSYEQYF. This chain joins TRBV9 and TRBJ2-7; D gene ambiguous. V lost 0 bases to trimming and J lost 3 bases, with 10 bases between them. The CDR3 totals 14 residues. The germline CDR1 and CDR2 sequences are SGDLS and YYNGEE.

The genes are TRBV7-9 and TRBJ2-1, with TRBD1 identical over 7 bases. This CDR3 has 16 residues. Germline CDR1 SEHNR, CDR2 FQNEAQ (reference sequence). After removal of 6 bases from V and 4 bases from J, the junction contained 12 bases not matched to a gene. The CDR3 region has the DNA TGTGCCAGCAGTTCACAGGGGTTCCGATCTTACAATGAGCAGTTCTTC. Protein: CASSSQGFRSYNEQFF.

This clonotype was observed a handful of times. This chain connects TRBV7-2 to TRBJ2-7; maybe TRBD1 (6 bases). The germline V and J ends were trimmed by 4 bases and 5 bases, with 9 bases remaining between them. The CDR3 totals 12 residues. Germline loops: CDR1 SGHTA, CDR2 FQGNSA. CDR3 DNA: TGTGCCAGCAGCTCTTACAGGGACGAGCAGTACTTC. Translation gives CASSSYRDEQYF. Combining the CDR3 with reference TRBV7-2 and TRBJ2-7 gives the whole variable domain GAGVSQSPSNKVTEKGKDVELRCDPISGHTALYWYRQSLGQGLEFLIYFQGNSAPDKSGLPSDRFSAERTGGSVSTLTIQRTQQEDSAVYLCASSSYRDEQYFGPGTRLTVT.

The genes are TRBV4-3 and TRBJ2-3; D possibly corresponds to TRBD2 (5 bases). The length of the CDR3 is 16 residues. Looked up from germline, CDR1 is LGHNA and CDR2 is YSLEER. The V gene lost 1 base and the J gene lost 0 bases, with 11 bases spanning the gap. CDR3: CASSQGRLSSTDTQYF. The CDR3 region has the DNA TGCGCCAGCAGCCAAGGAAGACTATCAAGCACAGATACGCAGTATTTT.

The rearrangement uses TRBV11-2 and TRBJ1-6, with D possibly matching TRBD1 (5 bases). From germline, CDR1 is SGHAT and CDR2 FQNNGV. V lost 4 bases to trimming and J lost 4 bases, with 17 bases between them. The CDR3 spans 17 residues. The CDR3 nucleotides are TGTGCCAGCAGCTCCCGCCCCGCTCAGGGATATAATTCACCCCTCCACTTT. Its translation is CASSSRPAQGYNSPLHF.

The chain uses TRBV27 and TRBJ2-1; D is perhaps TRBD2 (6 bases). The CDR3 contains 15 residues. V gave up 8 bases and J gave up 3 bases, with 17 bases separating them. CDR1 is MNHEY and CDR2 is SMNVEV in the germline V gene (reference sequence). The CDR3 nucleotides read TGTGCCAGCGCCATGGACGGAGGGTACTACAATGAGCAGTTCTTC. Translated: CASAMDGGYYNEQFF.

V is TRBV4-1 and J is TRBJ2-1; unclear D gene. Germline V gene data show CDR1 as MGHRA and CDR2 as YSYEKL. The CDR3 contains 13 residues. V lost 0 bases to trimming and J lost 5 bases, with 5 bases between them. The DNA for the CDR3 is TGCGCCAGCAGCCAAGATGGGGACAATGAGCAGTTCTTC. It encodes CASSQDGDNEQFF.

This chain links TRBV7-9 with TRBJ2-5; TRBD2 matches at 12 bases. With V trimmed by 4 bases and J by 1 base, 13 bases remained unmatched. The CDR3 runs 19 residues. Germline CDR1 is SEHNR and CDR2 is FQNEAQ (reference sequence). The CDR3 reads CASSSTRVGLAGPQETQYF. Written as DNA, the CDR3 is TGTGCCAGCAGCTCCACCCGAGTCGGACTAGCGGGGCCCCAAGAGACCCAGTACTTC.

This sequence joins TRBV29-1 and TRBJ2-1, with 9 bases matching TRBD2. Germline assignment: CDR1 SQVTM and CDR2 ANQGSEA. The CDR3 extends over 12 amino acids. V dropped 7 bases and J dropped 6; count of bases not matched to a gene: 4. Here the CDR3 DNA reads TGCAGCGCGGAGACTAGCGGCAATGAGCAGTTCTTC. As protein: CSAETSGNEQFF.